This TCR beta chain originates from a study of shared clonotypes between healthy human individuals. Only Caucasian adults living in Nashville, Tennessee served as donors. TCRdb keeps only in-frame clones here, not all; method: immunoSEQ multiplex PCR. The sample lists 330,000 or so clones; 73% were seen once. CDR3 length equals 15 residues. Germline V CDR1 and CDR2: GTSNPN, SVGIG (reference sequence). The V and J ends lost 3 bases and 7 bases respectively, with 18 bases between them. Specimen: memory CD4+ T cells sorted from blood. Subset denoted: CD45RA-negative fraction. This rearrangement joins TRBV30 to TRBJ2-2; D is perhaps TRBD1 (6 bases). The receptor was derived from a young man in good health. The CDR3 is CAWRGGLWKVGELFF. The CDR3 DNA is TGTGCCTGGAGAGGGGGTCTCTGGAAGGTCGGGGAGCTGTTTTTT.